These T cell receptor beta chains were read from a single sample in a study of T cell responses to AZD1222 COVID-19 vaccine. TCRdb's table, derived via immunoSEQ multiplex PCR, lists solely in-frame clones and lacks some. Of about 130,000 clones in the sample, 90% to 95% were seen once. This specimen consisted of peripheral blood, obtained 28 days after the second AZD1222 dose. The receptor source for this set is an adult who received the AZD1222 COVID-19 vaccine. Each CDR3 is given with its conserved first and last residue. The D gene is left open where the match is weak. Rows give clone size only sometimes, using once, few, many, or a class for an expanded clone.

TRBV18	TRBD1	TRBJ1-1	.	CASSPNRGEAFF	TGTGCCAGCTCACCTAACAGGGGAGAAGCTTTCTTT
TRBV19	.	TRBJ1-1	.	CASCGTVLNTEAFF	TGTGCCAGTTGCGGGACGGTTTTGAACACTGAAGCTTTCTTT
TRBV7-3	.	TRBJ1-2	.	CASSLEGSSPYGYTF	TGTGCCAGCAGCTTAGAAGGCAGTTCCCCCTATGGCTACACCTTC
TRBV7-9	.	TRBJ1-2	.	CASSLERDYGYTF	TGTGCCAGCAGCTTAGAGCGTGACTATGGCTACACCTTC
TRBV3-1/TRBV3-2	TRBD1	TRBJ2-1	few	CASSPTDRGDYSEQFF	TGTGCCAGCAGCCCGACGGACAGGGGCGATTACAGTGAGCAGTTCTTC
TRBV5-1	TRBD1	TRBJ2-3	.	CASRQGGGDTQYF	TGCGCCAGCCGACAGGGGGGCGGAGATACGCAGTATTTT
TRBV19	.	TRBJ2-3	.	CASTSHLPSTDTQYF	TGTGCCAGTACCTCCCATTTACCGTCCACAGATACGCAGTATTTT
TRBV19	.	TRBJ2-6	once	CASSIGGAGANVLTF	TGTGCCAGTAGTATAGGGGGAGCTGGGGCCAACGTCCTGACTTTC
TRBV28	TRBD1	TRBJ2-3	.	CASGQGTDTQYF	TGTGCCAGCGGACAGGGGACAGATACGCAGTATTTT
TRBV7-9	.	TRBJ2-7	.	CASSFPSYEQYF	TGTGCCAGCAGCTTCCCGTCCTACGAGCAGTACTTC
TRBV12-3/TRBV12-4	.	TRBJ1-1	.	CASTPMNTEAFF	TGTGCCAGCACACCAATGAACACTGAAGCTTTCTTT
TRBV12-5	.	TRBJ1-1	.	CAGGEAITEAFF	TGTGCTGGGGGGGAGGCGATCACTGAAGCTTTCTTT
TRBV5-4	.	TRBJ2-7	.	CASSGVSYEQYF	TGTGCCAGCTCGGGAGTTAGCTACGAGCAGTACTTC
TRBV7-6	.	TRBJ1-2	.	CASSQLQKATYGYTF	TGTGCCAGCAGCCAATTACAGAAAGCGACCTATGGCTACACCTTC
TRBV27	.	TRBJ1-2	.	CASTTGGGDYGYTF	TGTGCCAGCACAACGGGCGGGGGCGACTATGGCTACACCTTC
TRBV6-5	.	TRBJ1-5	.	CASSQTWVGGQPQHF	TGTGCCAGCAGCCAAACGTGGGTCGGCGGTCAGCCCCAGCATTTT
TRBV6-5	.	TRBJ1-6	.	CASSYAHLGGSPLHF	TGTGCCAGCAGTTACGCACACCTGGGGGGATCACCCCTCCACTTT
TRBV27	.	TRBJ1-4	.	CASSFTSRSKLFF	TGTGCCAGCAGTTTTACCTCACGGAGCAAACTGTTTTTT
TRBV14	TRBD1	TRBJ2-7	.	CASSHPGQGYLYEQYF	TGTGCCAGCAGCCACCCGGGACAGGGGTACCTCTACGAGCAGTACTTC
TRBV3-1/TRBV3-2	.	TRBJ2-1	once	CASKEMDKSFNEQFF	TGTGCCAGCAAAGAGATGGACAAATCCTTCAATGAGCAGTTCTTC
TRBV10-2	TRBD1	TRBJ1-2	.	CASSESIWDRVNGYTF	TGCGCCAGCAGTGAGTCTATATGGGACAGAGTCAATGGCTACACCTTC
TRBV11-1	.	TRBJ1-3	.	CASSGTTGNTIYF	TGTGCCAGCAGCGGGACAACCGGAAACACCATATATTTT
TRBV7-3	TRBD2	TRBJ2-3	once	CASSSLAGGPGDTQYF	TGTGCCAGCAGCAGCCTAGCGGGGGGCCCGGGAGATACGCAGTATTTT
TRBV7-8	.	TRBJ1-2	.	CASSLGRLLNYGYTF	TGTGCCAGCAGCTTAGGCCGCCTGCTAAACTATGGCTACACCTTC
TRBV7-9	.	TRBJ1-1	.	CASSLEGGTEAFF	TGTGCCAGCAGCTTAGAAGGGGGCACTGAAGCTTTCTTT
TRBV7-9	TRBD1	TRBJ1-2	.	CASSLTGPYGYTF	TGTGCCAGCAGCTTGACAGGGCCCTATGGCTACACCTTC